The 13 T cell receptor beta chains below come from one sample, sequenced in a study of T-cell reconstitution after alpha-beta-depleted transplantation in children. The TCRbeta library was prepared with unique molecular identifiers. A single record per CDR3 protein comes from TCRdb applying MiXCR to the PCR reads. The repertoire holds about 690,000 distinct CDR3 sequences, with approximately 17% as singletons. The sample was PBMCs from the stem cell graft donor, taken from the stem cell graft. All receptors derive from a human donor who donated a stem cell graft to a child with acute myeloid leukemia.

The chain joins TRBV12-3 or TRBV12-4 to TRBJ1-6, with no clear D. V lost 4 bases and J lost 2, with 9 bases in between. The length of the CDR3 is 15 residues. The CDR3 reads CASSSRSPYNSPLHF. As DNA, the CDR3 is TGTGCCAGCAGTTCGAGGAGTCCCTATAATTCACCCCTCCACTTT.

This clonotype was recorded many times. The chain has TRBV20-1 and TRBJ2-7; 8 bases are shared with TRBD1. This CDR3 has 13 residues. Germline values: CDR1 DFQATT, CDR2 SNEGSKA (reference sequence). V lost 3 bases, J lost 3 bases, and 4 bases stayed unmatched. The CDR3 nucleotides read TGCAGTGCTAGGGGACAGGAGGACTACGAGCAGTACGTC. The encoded protein is CSARGQEDYEQYV.

V usage is TRBV7-9 and J usage is TRBJ1-3; 9 positions agree with TRBD1. Per the germline V gene, CDR1 is SEHNR and CDR2 is FQNEAQ (reference sequence). V shed 1 base and J 2 bases; nucleotides not matched to a gene: 12. The CDR3 spans 19 residues. The CDR3 protein is CASSLDGTGWFSAGNTIYF. The CDR3, as DNA: TGTGCCAGCAGCTTAGACGGGACAGGGTGGTTTTCGGCTGGAAACACCATATATTTT.

The V call is TRBV7-9, the J call TRBJ2-3; D is unresolved. With 1 base removed from V and 2 bases from J, the gap between germline ends came to 7 bases. This CDR3 has 14 amino acids. The germline CDR1 and CDR2 sequences are SEHNR and FQNEAQ (reference sequence). CDR3 DNA sequence: TGTGCCAGCAGCTTAGACACCCACACAGATACGCAGTATTTT. Translation gives CASSLDTHTDTQYF.

This clonotype was counted a few times. The gene calls are TRBV30 and TRBJ2-5; no clear D. Trimming took off 1 base at V and 2 bases at J, with 8 bases between the two ends. The germline V gene encodes CDR1 GTSNPN and CDR2 SVGIG (reference sequence). This CDR3 contains 13 residues. CDR3 region: CAWSGAVQETQYF. The CDR3 coding sequence is TGTGCCTGGAGTGGTGCGGTGCAAGAGACCCAGTACTTC. The full variable domain, completed using reference TRBV30 and TRBJ2-5, is SQTIHQWPATLVQPVGSPLSLECTVEGTSNPNLYWYRQAAGRGLQLLFYSVGIGQISSEVPQNLSASRPQDRQFILSSKKLLLSDSGFYLCAWSGAVQETQYFGPGTRLLVL.

The J gene is TRBJ2-5, the V gene TRBV6-1, with TRBD1 matching over 10 bases. Germline V gene lookup returns CDR1 MNHNS and CDR2 SASEGT. The trim removed 5 bases at V and 5 bases at J, leaving 5 bases unmatched. The CDR3 is 14 amino acids. The CDR3 reads CASSQTGGLETQYF. The DNA for the CDR3 is TGTGCCAGCAGTCAGACAGGGGGCCTGGAGACCCAGTACTTC.

The sample holds a few counts of this clonotype. The CDR3 spells CASSLGLREEKLFF. The DNA for the CDR3 is TGTGCCAGCAGTTTAGGGTTGAGGGAAGAAAAACTGTTTTTT. The gene calls are TRBV12-3 or TRBV12-4 and TRBJ1-4; no firm D call. The CDR3 is 14 amino acids. Trimming stripped 1 base from V and 8 bases from J, with 11 bases between.

This clonotype was detected a few times. V and J are TRBV27 and TRBJ2-7, with D perhaps TRBD1 or TRBD2 (6 bases each). Germline assignment: CDR1 MNHEY and CDR2 SMNVEV (reference sequence). The CDR3 runs 11 residues. The V end was cut by 10 bases, the J end by 11 bases, with 18 bases between. In DNA form, the CDR3 reads TGTGCCATCGGGAGCAGGGGTACGGAGTACTTC. It is translated as CAIGSRGTEYF.

This clonotype has a count of ten or more. This sequence joins TRBV10-3 and TRBJ2-5, with 9 bases identical to TRBD1. CDR1 and CDR2 (germline): ENHRY, SYGVKD. V lost 1 base and J lost 1; bases outside the gene matches: 1. The CDR3 runs to 15 residues. CDR3 in DNA: TGTGCCATCAGTGAGTGGGGACAGGGCCAAGAGACCCAGTACTTC. This sequence encodes CAISEWGQGQETQYF.

This clonotype was seen repeatedly, ten times or more. V is TRBV20-1 and J is TRBJ1-4; no definite D call. V lost 3 bases to trimming and J lost 4 bases, with 12 bases between them. CDR1 is DFQATT and CDR2 is SNEGSKA in the germline V gene (reference sequence). This CDR3 spans 14 amino acids. DNA of the CDR3: TGCAGTGCTAGCGAAGGCCCGGGTAATGAAAAACTGTTTTTT. It specifies CSASEGPGNEKLFF.

This clonotype came up a few times. CDR3 nucleotides: TGTGCCAGCAGCCTGGTGGGGCAGCCCTACGAGCAGTACTTC. As protein: CASSLVGQPYEQYF. The J gene is TRBJ2-7, the V gene TRBV7-6; possible D gene TRBD1, 5 bases. Between the trimmed V and J ends, which lost 5 bases and 2 bases, there was a span of 13 bases. CDR1 SGHVS and CDR2 FNYEAQ come from the germline V gene. This CDR3 region has 14 residues.

This clonotype was observed at least ten times. V gene TRBV4-3 combines with J gene TRBJ2-3, with D possibly TRBD1 on 6 matching bases. CDR1 is LGHNA and CDR2 is YSLEER in the germline V gene. Deletions cut 4 bases from V and 2 bases from J, with 13 bases between. The CDR3 totals 15 residues. CDR3 sequence: CASSPQGQYTDTQYF. CDR3 bases: TGCGCCAGCAGCCCCCAGGGGCAGTACACAGATACGCAGTATTTT.

This clonotype occurred many times. The V and J genes are TRBV20-1 and TRBJ2-7; D unclear. Germline V gives CDR1 DFQATT, CDR2 SNEGSKA (reference sequence). The CDR3 extends over 13 amino acids. In nucleotides, the CDR3 is TGCACTCCGACGGGCGCCGGTTCCTACGAGCAGTACGTC. Translation: CTPTGAGSYEQYV.